The 17 T cell receptor beta chains given below trace back to one sample, sequenced in a study of blood T cells in healthy people across ages (dated by TCRdb to 2014 to 2015). Receptors were amplified or captured by 5' RACE. The sequencing machine was an Illumina HiSeq 2500. A second PCR of roughly 7 to 11 cycles was run with a J-beta primer mix and a sample-barcoded 5' primer. The public reads were quality trimmed at Q25 with fastp and then assembled into clones with MiXCR by TCRdb, keeping productive beta chains. Identical CDR3 proteins give one entry, which carries the most common genes and DNA. The sample table shows a few hundred thousand distinct CDR3 sequences, and 27% are seen once. Roughly 3.5% of the sample rests with the top ten. This sample also appeared in a second study, on T cells of mothers and their children.

The sequenced sample was blood. The receptors derive from a boy aged 2 to 9 in good health.

This clonotype occurred a few times. V is TRBV12-3 or TRBV12-4 and J is TRBJ1-6; D perhaps matches TRBD1 (5 bases). V lost 6 bases, J lost 1 base, and 10 bases lay in between. The CDR3 consists of 15 residues. Written as DNA, the CDR3 is TGTGCCAGCAGGCCTTCAGGGTCCTATAATTCACCCCTCCACTTT. It encodes CASRPSGSYNSPLHF.

The gene calls are TRBV10-2 and TRBJ2-7; D remains ambiguous. V was clipped by 4 bases and J by 5 bases, with 9 bases between them. This CDR3 spans 12 amino acids. CDR1 is WSHSY, CDR2 SAAADI, per germline. In DNA form, the CDR3 reads TGCGCCAGCAGTGTCCTTATCCACGAGCAGTACTTC. Residues: CASSVLIHEQYF.

The CDR3 reads CASSYFSGETGELFF. In nucleotides, the CDR3 is TGTGCCAGCAGTTACTTTAGCGGGGAGACCGGGGAGCTGTTTTTT. J is TRBJ2-2 and V is TRBV6-5, with TRBD2 matching over 8 bases. V shed 1 base and J 5 bases; nucleotides not matched to a gene: 3. The CDR3 is 15 residues long. Germline values: CDR1 MNHEY, CDR2 SVGAGI.

This clonotype was counted a few times. The rearrangement uses TRBV21-1 and TRBJ2-1. TRBV21-1 is tagged as a pseudogene. The length of the CDR3 is 17 residues. CDR3 sequence reads: CASSKDMARRFYNEQFF. CDR3 bases: TGTGCCAGCAGCAAAGACATGGCCAGGCGCTTCTACAATGAGCAGTTCTTC.

The chain combines TRBV12-5 with TRBJ2-5; D tentatively fits TRBD1 or TRBD2 (5 bases each). Trimming pared 5 bases from V and 5 bases from J, leaving 18 bases between. CDR3 length: 15 residues. Germline V lookup: CDR1 LGHNT, CDR2 FRNRAP. For the CDR3, the DNA is TGTGCTAGTGGTCTCGGTTTAGGGGAGAGGGAGACCCAGTACTTC. Amino acid sequence: CASGLGLGERETQYF.

As regards this clonotype: An end of the junction differs from the germline gene, which may be a read error. The V gene is TRBV29-1, the J gene TRBJ1-6, with TRBD1 matching 7 bases. Germline assignment: CDR1 SQVTM and CDR2 ANQGSEA. The CDR3 is made up of 14 amino acids. The CDR3 spells CSVKEQGQNSPLHF. Here the CDR3 DNA reads TGCAGCGTTAAAGAACAGGGGCAAAATTCACCCCTCCACTTT.

This clonotype was recorded a few times. This rearrangement joins TRBV7-2 to TRBJ2-5, with TRBD2 identical over 7 bases. Looked up from germline, CDR1 is SGHTA and CDR2 is FQGNSA. The V and J ends lost 0 bases and 5 bases, in that order; junction bases with no gene match: 9. CDR3 length: 16 amino acids. CDR3: CASSLAGRGSPETQYF. DNA for the CDR3: TGTGCCAGCAGCTTAGCGGGGCGCGGGAGTCCCGAGACCCAGTACTTC.

This clonotype showed up just a few times. The chain couples TRBV20-1 to TRBJ1-4; 9 nucleotides match TRBD1. The V and J ends lost 5 bases and 8 bases, in that order; junction bases with no gene match: 9. In germline, CDR1 is DFQATT, CDR2 SNEGSKA (reference sequence). The CDR3 length is 14 residues. The CDR3 region is CSASTGGDGEKLFF. CDR3 nucleotides: TGCAGTGCTTCAACAGGGGGCGATGGGGAAAAACTGTTTTTT.

The sample holds a few counts of this clonotype. The J gene is TRBJ2-1, the V gene TRBV4-3; D is perhaps TRBD2 (6 bases). Germline lookup yields CDR1 LGHNA and CDR2 YSLEER. This CDR3 region has 16 residues. The V gene lost 1 base and the J gene lost 4 bases, with 14 bases spanning the gap. CDR3 protein: CASSQVYGSGYNEQFF. CDR3 in DNA: TGCGCCAGCAGCCAAGTATACGGGAGTGGGTACAATGAGCAGTTCTTC.

The chain uses TRBV3-1 and TRBJ1-6; D is ambiguous. Trimming stripped 0 bases from V and 8 bases from J, with 5 bases between. Germline V gene sequence: CDR1 LGHDT, CDR2 YNNKEL (reference sequence). The CDR3 runs 13 residues. The CDR3 nucleotides read TGTGCCAGCAGCCAAGATCTCGATTCACCCCTCCACTTT. Encoded protein: CASSQDLDSPLHF.

The rearrangement joins TRBV6-5 to TRBJ2-7, with 14 bases fitting TRBD2. Germline assignment: CDR1 MNHEY and CDR2 SVGAGI. V lost 0 bases to trimming and J lost 6 bases; unmatched junction nucleotides: 4. The CDR3 totals 16 residues. For the CDR3, the DNA is TGTGCCAGCAGTTACTCGGGACTAGCGGGAGATGGCGAGCAGTACTTC. This gives the protein CASSYSGLAGDGEQYF.

The rearrangement joins TRBV20-1 to TRBJ2-3, with D hard to call. CDR3 length: 13 residues. CDR1 and CDR2 (germline): DFQATT, SNEGSKA (reference sequence). V gave up 5 bases and J gave up 1 base, with 10 bases separating them. CDR3 coding DNA: TGCAGTGCTCCGCCTTCCGGCACAGATACGCAGTATTTT. Its translation is CSAPPSGTDTQYF.

V is TRBV6-6 and J is TRBJ2-5; the D is unclear. The closer fit of TRBJ2-1 to the DNA end suggests the J call may be wrong. Germline V gives CDR1 MNHNY, CDR2 SVGAGI (reference sequence). This CDR3 is 13 amino acids long. The CDR3 DNA is TGTGCCAGCAGGGACCAGGTATCCAATGAGCAGTTCTTC. Its protein is CASRDQVSNEQFF.

The CDR3 spells CASSLDLSTNEQFF. The DNA for the CDR3 is TGTGCCAGCAGCTTAGATCTGTCCACCAATGAGCAGTTCTTC. This rearrangement joins TRBV11-2 to TRBJ2-1; D gene unclear. Looked up from germline, CDR1 is SGHAT and CDR2 is FQNNGV. The ends were cut back, 0 bases at V and 6 bases at J, with 9 bases in the middle. CDR3 length equals 14 residues.

This clonotype showed up just once. The gene calls are TRBV20-1 and TRBJ1-3, with 8 bases aligning to TRBD1. CDR3 length equals 12 residues. V shed 6 bases, J shed 4 bases, and the junction held 2 bases outside the gene matches. CDR1 is DFQATT, CDR2 SNEGSKA, per germline (reference sequence). Here the CDR3 reads CSARTGGNTIYF. Written as DNA, the CDR3 is TGCAGTGCAAGGACAGGGGGAAACACCATATATTTT.

The chain uses TRBV7-2 and TRBJ1-3; D gene uncertain. Germline CDR1 and CDR2: SGHTA and FQGNSA. V lost 2 bases to trimming and J lost 0 bases, with 8 bases between them. This CDR3 is built from 15 residues. The CDR3 here is CASSLTGFSGNTIYF. The DNA of the CDR3 is TGTGCCAGCAGCTTAACGGGTTTCTCTGGAAACACCATATATTTT.

The rearrangement links TRBV27 to TRBJ2-4; D not resolved. This CDR3 is 17 amino acids long. Germline assignment: CDR1 MNHEY and CDR2 SMNVEV (reference sequence). V lost 0 bases, J lost 1 base, and 13 bases lay in between. CDR3 loop: CASSLSRNSMAKNIQYF. The CDR3 DNA is TGTGCCAGCAGTTTATCGCGGAACTCTATGGCCAAAAACATTCAGTACTTC.